This T cell receptor beta chain was recovered during a study of cytomegalovirus exposure and HLA in healthy donors. A remark on this clone: The antigen is unknown.

Study results and caveats: First-cohort TCR clusters tended to co-occur in the 130 or so validation repertoires, a later analysis found.

Produced via immunoSEQ multiplex PCR; TCRdb's table is partial and in-frame only. The data hold more than 45,000 clones, with roughly nine tenths observed a single time. CDR1 and CDR2 from the germline V gene are SGHTA and FQGTGA. V lost 6 bases, J lost 8 bases, and 8 bases stayed unmatched. The CDR3 is 14 amino acids. The validation cohort, a group of around 130 subjects, included the donors and was separate from the roughly 600-subject first cohort. This chain links TRBV7-3 with TRBJ2-1, with 9 bases fitting TRBD2. The receptor was derived from a woman aged 18-35 years in good health and CMV-seronegative. Sequenced: PBMCs. In nucleotides, the CDR3 is TGTGCCAGCAGTCCTCTAGCGGGATCGTATGAGCAGTTCTTC. It yields the protein CASSPLAGSYEQFF.